The 29 T cell receptor beta chains given below trace back to one sample, sequenced in a study of OX40 agonist ivuxolimab in advanced cancers. Method: immunoSEQ multiplex PCR; TCRdb's copy keeps in-frame clones and lacks some. The sample holds 70,000 to 85,000 clones, more than 90% seen once. The specimen was CD4+ or CD8+ T cells sorted from blood, collected in a trial of the OX40 agonist ivuxolimab. All receptors derive from an adult with an advanced solid tumor such as melanoma, head and neck, liver or kidney cancer.

V is TRBV7-3 and J is TRBJ2-2; D is unclear. Germline CDR1 and CDR2: SGHTA and FQGTGA. V dropped 5 bases and J dropped 6 bases, with 7 bases sitting between them. The CDR3 runs 12 residues. The CDR3 loop reads CASSPVPGELFF. CDR3 sequence (DNA): TGTGCCAGCAGCCCGGTCCCCGGGGAGCTGTTTTTT.

The J gene is TRBJ1-4, the V gene TRBV7-9; 9 bases match TRBD1. The CDR3 covers 17 residues. Germline V lookup: CDR1 SEHNR, CDR2 FQNEAQ (reference sequence). Trimming at V came to 5 bases and at J to 2 bases, leaving 9 bases not matched to a gene. This chain's CDR3 is CASSRGQGKGTNEKLFF. For the CDR3, the DNA is TGTGCCAGCAGCCGCGGACAGGGGAAAGGGACTAATGAAAAACTGTTTTTT.

V is TRBV25-1 and J is TRBJ2-7, with 8 bases fitting TRBD2. Germline V lookup: CDR1 MGHDK, CDR2 SYGVNS. V shed 3 bases, J shed 4 bases, and the junction held 5 bases outside the gene matches. CDR3 length equals 14 residues. CDR3 in DNA: TGTGCCAGCAGTGATGCGGGAGGCCGTTACGAGCAGTACTTC. Translating it yields CASSDAGGRYEQYF.

This clone was recorded a few times. The chain couples TRBV28 to TRBJ1-1, with TRBD1 as a possible D gene (5 bases). V was pared by 5 bases and J by 11 bases, with 21 bases between. Germline V gene sequence: CDR1 MDHEN, CDR2 SYDVKM. This CDR3 spans 14 amino acids. CDR3 sequence (DNA): TGTGCCAGCAGTAGAGGGACTACAAAAGGTTTGGCTTTCTTT. This sequence encodes CASSRGTTKGLAFF.

This clone has a single count. The chain joins TRBV6-1 to TRBJ2-7; 9 nucleotides align to TRBD1. Losses at the gene ends were 2 bases for V and 3 bases for J; bases not matched to a gene: 2. CDR1 and CDR2 from the germline V gene are MNHNS and SASEGT. This CDR3 region has 14 residues. CDR3 loop: CASSERQGGYEQYF. DNA of the CDR3: TGTGCCAGCAGTGAACGACAGGGGGGCTACGAGCAGTACTTC.

V usage is TRBV28 and J usage is TRBJ2-1, with a possible D match to TRBD2 (6 bases). Per germline, CDR1 MDHEN and CDR2 SYDVKM. The CDR3 sequence is 14 residues long. Trimming left V 7 bases short and J 12 bases short, with 22 bases between. CDR3 sequence: CASKVVDLPGVQFF. Here the CDR3 DNA reads TGTGCCAGCAAGGTTGTTGACCTCCCGGGGGTGCAGTTCTTC.

V gene TRBV18 combines with J gene TRBJ1-4, with TRBD1 matching over 12 bases. J lost 8 bases, V lost 6 bases, and 7 bases had no gene match. This CDR3 has 15 amino acids. In germline, CDR1 is KGHSH, CDR2 LQKENI. The CDR3 region has the DNA TGTGCCAGCTCGACTGGGACAGGGGGCCGAGAAAAACTGTTTTTT. Encoded protein: CASSTGTGGREKLFF.

This clone was picked up a small number of times. The chain uses TRBV7-9 and TRBJ2-7; 7 positions match TRBD2. The CDR3 contains 15 residues. Germline CDR1 and CDR2: SEHNR and FQNEAQ (reference sequence). With 4 bases clipped from V and 2 bases from J, the junction kept 8 bases outside the gene matches. The DNA of the CDR3 is TGTGCCAGCAGCTCCAGGGAGGGTTCCCCCTACGAGCAGTACTTC. Protein: CASSSREGSPYEQYF.

This sequence joins TRBV7-8 and TRBJ2-1; TRBD2 agrees at 11 bases. This CDR3 spans 20 amino acids. The germline CDR1 and CDR2 sequences are SGHVS and FQNEAQ. V lost 5 bases, J lost 4 bases, and 19 bases stayed unmatched. In DNA, the CDR3 is TGTGCCAGCAGCGTACCGGGACTAGCGGTCCCCAACCCCCTATACAATGAGCAGTTCTTC. It yields the protein CASSVPGLAVPNPLYNEQFF.

V is TRBV5-1 and J is TRBJ2-3; no reliable D call. The CDR3 is 13 residues long. The germline CDR1 and CDR2 sequences are SGHRS and YFSETQ. Trimming shortened V by 4 bases and J by 1 base, and 7 bases separated the two germline ends. The CDR3 DNA reads TGCGCCAGCAGCAGGCAGGGCACAGATACGCAGTATTTT. Translated, it gives CASSRQGTDTQYF.

This rearrangement joins TRBV5-5 to TRBJ2-7; D unclear. The CDR3 totals 13 residues. CDR1 is SGHKS, CDR2 YYEKEE, per germline (reference sequence). V lost 5 bases and J lost 6, with 15 bases in between. As DNA, the CDR3 is TGTGCCAGCAGGTATGAGGTGTTAGGCGAGCAGTACTTC. Encoded protein: CASRYEVLGEQYF.

On this clone: A junction end diverges from the germline sequence, so it may reflect a read error. The chain employs TRBV7-7 and TRBJ2-1, with TRBD1 as a possible D gene (5 bases). This CDR3 contains 14 residues. Germline V gene data show CDR1 as SSHAT and CDR2 as FNYEAQ (reference sequence). CDR3 protein: CASSLLQDYNEQFF. The CDR3 nucleotides read TGTGCTAGCAGCCTCCTACAGGACTACAATGAGCAGTTCTTC.

The chain is built from TRBV18 and TRBJ2-7; D is unclear. The CDR3 has 13 residues. Trimming stripped 3 bases from V and 2 bases from J, with 8 bases between. In germline, CDR1 is KGHSH, CDR2 LQKENI. The chain's CDR3 is CASSPGWTYEQYF. The CDR3 coding sequence is TGTGCCAGCTCACCGGGGTGGACCTACGAGCAGTACTTC.

The chain carries TRBV7-9 and TRBJ1-3; a possible D gene is TRBD1 (5 bases). V was clipped by 3 bases and J by 0 bases, with 12 bases between them. CDR3 size: 16 residues. The germline V gene encodes CDR1 SEHNR and CDR2 FQNEAQ (reference sequence). For the CDR3, the DNA is TGTGCCAGCAGCTTCACGGGACCCATCTCTGGAAACACCATATATTTT. Its protein product is CASSFTGPISGNTIYF. The full variable domain, with the rest looked up from reference TRBV7-9 and TRBJ1-3, is DTGVSQNPRHKITKRGQNVTFRCDPISEHNRLYWYRQTLGQGPEFLTYFQNEAQLEKSRLLSDRFSAERPKGSFSTLEIQRTEQGDSAMYLCASSFTGPISGNTIYFGEGSWLTVV.

The chain recombines TRBV28 with TRBJ2-1; D is uncertain. Deletions cut 6 bases from V and 8 bases from J, with 8 bases between. Germline V gene data show CDR1 as MDHEN and CDR2 as SYDVKM. CDR3 length equals 11 residues. The CDR3 sequence: CASSRVDEQFF. CDR3 nucleotides: TGTGCCAGCAGCCGGGTGGATGAGCAGTTCTTC.

The chain employs TRBV13 and TRBJ2-7; 14 bases fit TRBD2. The germline CDR1 and CDR2 sequences are PRHDT and FYEKMQ (reference sequence). The CDR3 has 15 amino acids. Germline trimming cut 5 bases from V and 5 bases from J; bases unmatched to any gene: 5. The CDR3 sequence: CASSPRGLAGDEQYF. The CDR3 coding sequence is TGTGCCAGCAGCCCAAGGGGACTAGCGGGAGACGAGCAGTACTTC.

This chain connects TRBV6-1 to TRBJ2-5; 7 nucleotides align to TRBD2. Trimming cost V 6 bases and J 0 bases; bases outside gene matches: 4. The CDR3 sequence is 14 residues long. Germline V gene sequence: CDR1 MNHNS, CDR2 SASEGT. The CDR3 here is CASRVGGYQETQYF. CDR3 nucleotides: TGTGCCAGCAGAGTGGGGGGGTACCAAGAGACCCAGTACTTC.

CDR3 in DNA: TGCGCCAGCAGCCAAGGTCCTGACAGGGGATTCTCCAACGTCCTGACTTTC. Amino acids: CASSQGPDRGFSNVLTF. V is TRBV4-1 and J is TRBJ2-6; 8 bases fit TRBD1. The V gene end was trimmed by 1 base and the J gene end by 8 bases; junction bases not matched to a gene: 10. From germline, CDR1 is MGHRA and CDR2 YSYEKL. The CDR3 spans 17 residues.

The chain combines TRBV4-1 with TRBJ1-5; D unclear. Germline-derived CDR1 and CDR2 are MGHRA and YSYEKL. This CDR3 is built from 12 residues. Trimming pared 1 base from V and 4 bases from J, leaving 2 bases between. The CDR3 bases are TGCGCCAGCAGCCAAGTTAATCAGCCCCAGCATTTT. Translated, it gives CASSQVNQPQHF.

This clone showed up just once. The DNA for the CDR3 is TGTGCCAGCAACAGACTAGCGGGAGGGACCTACAATGAGCAGTTCTTC. Residues: CASNRLAGGTYNEQFF. The V call is TRBV27, the J call TRBJ2-1; 14 bases map to TRBD2. The germline gives CDR1 MNHEY, CDR2 SMNVEV (reference sequence). V lost 7 bases and J lost 2; bases outside the gene matches: 4. This CDR3 has 16 amino acids.

This rearrangement joins TRBV7-2 to TRBJ1-5; D remains ambiguous. Trimming removed 5 bases at V and 2 bases at J, with 10 bases between. Germline CDR1 is SGHTA and CDR2 is FQGNSA. CDR3 size: 14 residues. CDR3 bases: TGTGCCAGCAGCGATACACAACGCAATCAGCCCCAGCATTTT. As protein: CASSDTQRNQPQHF.

The chain is built from TRBV28 and TRBJ2-6, with TRBD1 identical over 8 bases. V shed 8 bases and J 4 bases; nucleotides not matched to a gene: 10. CDR1 MDHEN and CDR2 SYDVKM come from the germline V gene. The CDR3 contains 16 residues. CDR3 amino acids: CASGRAGGRGANVLTF. Written as DNA, the CDR3 is TGTGCCAGCGGAAGGGCAGGGGGCAGAGGGGCCAACGTCCTGACTTTC.

J is TRBJ2-7 and V is TRBV2; D possibly corresponds to TRBD2 (6 bases). The CDR3 loop spans 14 amino acids. Trimming left V 4 bases short and J 3 bases short, with 13 bases between. The germline CDR1 and CDR2 sequences are SNHLY and FYNNEI. The CDR3 reads CASSGREHLYEQYF. CDR3 nucleotide sequence: TGTGCCAGCAGTGGCCGGGAGCACCTCTACGAGCAGTACTTC.

DNA of the CDR3: TGCAGCGTTGCGGGACTAGCGTATACCTACAATGAGCAGTTCTTC. It is translated as CSVAGLAYTYNEQFF. This chain joins TRBV29-1 and TRBJ2-1, with 10 positions matching TRBD2. CDR3 length: 15 residues. The V segment lost 4 bases and the J segment 2 bases; nucleotides outside the gene matches: 5. Germline assignment: CDR1 SQVTM and CDR2 ANQGSEA.

The table lists this clone with a few counts. This rearrangement joins TRBV7-9 to TRBJ2-7, with 7 bases matching TRBD2. V gave up 5 bases and J gave up 1 base; unmatched junction bases: 8. Germline CDR1 SEHNR, CDR2 FQNEAQ (reference sequence). This CDR3 has 15 residues. The CDR3 DNA follows: TGTGCCAGCAGCCCCAAGTTGCGGGAGTCCTACGAGCAGTACTTC. It is translated as CASSPKLRESYEQYF.

This clone was seen just once. The rearrangement joins TRBV7-3 to TRBJ2-5, with D perhaps given as TRBD1 or TRBD2 (5 bases each). CDR3 length equals 14 residues. The ends were cut back, 5 bases at V and 7 bases at J, with 17 bases in the middle. Germline V gene sequence: CDR1 SGHTA, CDR2 FQGTGA. CDR3 residues: CASSTTGVGRTQYF. CDR3 sequence (DNA): TGTGCCAGCAGCACAACTGGGGTGGGACGGACCCAGTACTTC.

The V gene is TRBV2, the J gene TRBJ1-5; TRBD1 matches 8 bases. Germline V gene lookup returns CDR1 SNHLY and CDR2 FYNNEI. This CDR3 has 14 residues. The trim removed 2 bases at V and 7 bases at J, leaving 4 bases unmatched. In nucleotides, the CDR3 is TGTGCCAGCAGTGAATTGACAGGGGTACAGCCCCAGCATTTT. This sequence encodes CASSELTGVQPQHF. Together with reference TRBV2 and TRBJ1-5, the CDR3 gives the full variable domain: EPEVTQTPSHQVTQMGQEVILRCVPISNHLYFYWYRQILGQKVEFLVSFYNNEISEKSEIFDDQFSVERPDGSNFTLKIRSTKLEDSAMYFCASSELTGVQPQHFGDGTRLSIL.

The V gene is TRBV6-5, the J gene TRBJ1-1, with a possible D match to TRBD1 (6 bases). Germline V gene lookup returns CDR1 MNHEY and CDR2 SVGAGI. Trimming pared 6 bases from V and 3 bases from J, leaving 11 bases between. The CDR3 spans 13 residues. CDR3 in DNA: TGTGCCAGCAGAACGGGGGCTGACACTGAAGCTTTCTTT. This gives the protein CASRTGADTEAFF.

This clone appeared a single time. V usage is TRBV7-9 and J usage is TRBJ2-5; TRBD2 matches 8 bases. With 4 bases clipped from V and 5 bases from J, the junction kept 9 bases outside the gene matches. There are 15 residues in the CDR3. The germline V gene has CDR1 SEHNR and CDR2 FQNEAQ (reference sequence). CDR3 sequence (DNA): TGTGCCAGCAGCTCGGGACTAGGGGTTTGGGAGACCCAGTACTTC. Translation: CASSSGLGVWETQYF. Filled out from reference TRBV7-9 and TRBJ2-5, the complete variable domain reads DTGVSQNPRHKITKRGQNVTFRCDPISEHNRLYWYRQTLGQGPEFLTYFQNEAQLEKSRLLSDRFSAERPKGSFSTLEIQRTEQGDSAMYLCASSSGLGVWETQYFGPGTRLLVL.